This is a list of T cell receptor beta chains from one sample in a study of human T cells and chemical hapten exposure. TCRdb called the RACE reads again in MiXCR, with one record for every CDR3 protein. The data hold approximately 80,000 distinct CDR3 sequences, with roughly 7.6% observed a single time. Sequenced material: whole blood, taken in connection with sensitization to the hapten diphenylcyclopropenone (DPC). The receptors originated from a woman aged 30 to 39 with alopecia areata. Some clones in this sample may be carry-over from other donors' samples. Both conserved end residues are part of each CDR3. A D gene is named only where the DNA matches it firmly. Clone size is shown for a subset of rows, as once, few, many or a class of expanded clone.

V gene	J gene	D gene	clone size	CDR3 length	CDR3 DNA	CDR3 protein
TRBV5-1	TRBJ2-7	.	few	15	TGCGCCAGCAGCTTGGTTCCGGGGGAACTCTACGAGCAGTACTTC	CASSLVPGELYEQYF
TRBV2	TRBJ1-1	.	few	12	TGTGCCAGCAGCCTAGAGAGGACTGAAGCTTTCTTT	CASSLERTEAFF
TRBV11-2	TRBJ1-1	.	many	14	TGTGCCAGCAGCTCCCCCCGCGGGCCCACTGAAGCTTTCTTT	CASSSPRGPTEAFF
TRBV7-4	TRBJ2-1	TRBD2	many	21	TGTGCCAGCAGCTTACGATTTGGACTAGCGGGGGGTCAAAGCTCCTACAATGAGCAGTTCTTC	CASSLRFGLAGGQSSYNEQFF
TRBV5-1	TRBJ1-2	.	many	19	TGCGCCAGCAGCTTGGCCGTTGAAGTAAGCCCTTCCAATAACTATGGCTACACCTTC	CASSLAVEVSPSNNYGYTF
TRBV19	TRBJ2-2	TRBD1	many	20	TGTGCCAGTAGTATCGGGCGGGACAGGGGGTTTATTACGAACACCGGGGAGCTGTTTTTT	CASSIGRDRGFITNTGELFF
TRBV29-1	TRBJ2-3	.	.	13	TGCAGCGTTGGCGGAGGGTATACAGATACGCAGTATTTT	CSVGGGYTDTQYF
TRBV29-1	TRBJ1-2	.	few	9	TGCAGCGGTTCCGGGACATACACCTTC	CSGSGTYTF
TRBV19	TRBJ2-2	.	few	14	TGTGCCAGTAGTACGGCCTCGAACACCGGGGAGCTGTTTTTT	CASSTASNTGELFF
TRBV5-1	TRBJ1-1	.	many	15	TGCGCCAGCAGCCCACAAGGGGGGGTAACCACTGAAGCTTTCTTT	CASSPQGGVTTEAFF
TRBV10-3	TRBJ2-2	TRBD1	many	14	TGTGCCATCCAAGGACAGGTCGGGCCCGGGGAGCTGTTTTTT	CAIQGQVGPGELFF